This T cell receptor beta chain was observed in a study of tumor-infiltrating lymphocytes in primary liver carcinoma. This CDR3 has 11 amino acids. Germline loops: CDR1 MNHNS, CDR2 SASEGT. Joint extraction of RNA and DNA used about 17-30 mg of bulk tissue that was unsorted. Patients diagnosed with primary liver carcinoma received treatment through surgical resection. The template, about 510 ng total RNA, yielded TCR beta cDNA made with a constant-region primer. Three rounds of nested multiplex PCR with slightly modified ARM-PCR produced TCR beta libraries. It was with TRBV1-TRBV30 forward primers and a C-beta reverse primer that the first two PCR rounds were run, at roughly 10 cycles each. TCRdb reprocessed the multiplex PCR reads with MiXCR, giving one entry per CDR3 protein. The sample has about 210,000 distinct CDR3 sequences, roughly 80% seen once. Turning to this clonotype: At one of its ends the junction is not consistent with the germline gene, which may arise from a read error.

The clonotype comes from a middle-aged man with primary liver carcinoma and hepatitis B virus infection. This chain uses TRBV6-1 with TRBJ2-3, with D possibly TRBD2 on 5 matching bases. The sample comprised tumor tissue from primary liver carcinoma. The CDR3 is CASNFGGTQYF. The DNA for the CDR3 is TGTGCCAGCAATTTCGGAGGTACGCAGTATTTC.